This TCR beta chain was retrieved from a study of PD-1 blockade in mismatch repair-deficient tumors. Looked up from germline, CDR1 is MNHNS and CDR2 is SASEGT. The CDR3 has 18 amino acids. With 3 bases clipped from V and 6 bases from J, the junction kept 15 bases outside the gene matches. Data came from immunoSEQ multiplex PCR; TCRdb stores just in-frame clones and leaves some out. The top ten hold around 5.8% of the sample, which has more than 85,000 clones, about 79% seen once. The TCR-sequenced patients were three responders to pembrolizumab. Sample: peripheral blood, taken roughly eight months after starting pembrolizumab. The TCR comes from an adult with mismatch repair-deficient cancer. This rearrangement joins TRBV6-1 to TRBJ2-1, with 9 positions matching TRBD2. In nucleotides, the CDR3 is TGTGCCAGCAGTGATCGTGGGGGGGGTAGCGGGAGAAGCAATGAGCAGTTCTTC. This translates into CASSDRGGGSGRSNEQFF.